A single sample is the source of the 28 T cell receptor beta chains below, sequenced in a study of OX40 agonist ivuxolimab in advanced cancers. Assay used: immunoSEQ multiplex PCR; TCRdb lists only in-frame clones, some missing. The sample shows about 67,000 clones, 75% to 90% of them seen only once. The starting material was CD4+ or CD8+ T cells sorted from blood, obtained in a trial of the OX40 agonist ivuxolimab. The receptors come from an adult with an advanced solid tumor such as melanoma, head and neck, liver or kidney cancer.

This chain uses TRBV7-7 with TRBJ2-2, with TRBD1 as a possible D gene (5 bases). V lost 3 bases to trimming and J lost 2 bases, with 7 bases between them. CDR1 SSHAT and CDR2 FNYEAQ come from the germline V gene (reference sequence). The CDR3 sequence is 14 residues long. The CDR3 here is CASSFDSNTGELFF. For the CDR3, the DNA is TGTGCCAGCAGCTTCGACAGTAACACCGGGGAGCTGTTTTTT.

V gene TRBV2 combines with J gene TRBJ2-2, with 9 bases aligning to TRBD1. The J segment lost 6 bases and the V segment lost 0 bases, leaving 5 bases of the junction unmatched. The CDR3 covers 16 residues. Germline assignment: CDR1 SNHLY and CDR2 FYNNEI. CDR3 sequence: CASSEAQGQGSGELFF. The CDR3 DNA sequence: TGTGCCAGCAGTGAAGCGCAGGGACAGGGCTCCGGGGAGCTGTTTTTT. The full variable domain, its missing parts supplied by reference TRBV2 and TRBJ2-2, is EPEVTQTPSHQVTQMGQEVILRCVPISNHLYFYWYRQILGQKVEFLVSFYNNEISEKSEIFDDQFSVERPDGSNFTLKIRSTKLEDSAMYFCASSEAQGQGSGELFFGEGSRLTVL.

The count of this clone is one. The chain carries TRBV5-1 and TRBJ2-3; D remains unclear. This CDR3 contains 14 residues. CDR1 and CDR2 (germline): SGHRS, YFSETQ. V lost 4 bases, J lost 1 base, and 10 bases lay in between. CDR3 in amino acids: CASSPGDGTDTQYF. In DNA form, the CDR3 reads TGCGCCAGCAGCCCGGGTGATGGCACAGATACGCAGTATTTT.

V usage is TRBV19 and J usage is TRBJ1-3, with 8 bases fitting TRBD1. The CDR3 consists of 17 residues. V shed 5 bases, J shed 0 bases, and the junction held 9 bases outside the gene matches. CDR1 is LNHDA and CDR2 is SQIVND in the germline V gene (reference sequence). CDR3 in DNA: TGTGCCAGTAGTGAGAGGGACAGGCCCCGCTCTGGAAACACCATATATTTT. Translated, it gives CASSERDRPRSGNTIYF.

This rearrangement joins TRBV29-1 to TRBJ2-1; no definite D call. V lost 8 bases and J lost 7, with 18 bases in between. From germline, CDR1 is SQVTM and CDR2 ANQGSEA. This CDR3 has 13 residues. CDR3 sequence (DNA): TGCAGCACTCGTGCAAACCCTTCTAATGAGCAGTTCTTC. Protein product: CSTRANPSNEQFF.

The CDR3 region is CASKPGTGGGNQPQHF. The CDR3 coding sequence is TGTGCCAGCAAACCCGGGACAGGGGGCGGCAATCAGCCCCAGCATTTT. The V call is TRBV6-6, the J call TRBJ1-5; the match to TRBD1 covers 12 bases. The CDR3 spans 16 residues. Germline-derived CDR1 and CDR2 are MNHNY and SVGAGI (reference sequence). The ends lost 7 bases at V and 2 bases at J; junction bases unmatched: 6.

The V and J genes are TRBV28 and TRBJ1-2; 10 nucleotides agree with TRBD1. The CDR3 covers 16 residues. Germline CDR1 MDHEN, CDR2 SYDVKM. The ends lost 6 bases at V and 0 bases at J; junction bases unmatched: 7. This chain's CDR3 is CASSRQGARANYGYTF. The DNA for the CDR3 is TGTGCCAGCAGCCGACAGGGGGCGCGGGCTAACTATGGCTACACCTTC.

Written as DNA, the CDR3 is TGTGCCACCAGCCTCCCGGGGTACAATGAGCAGTTCTTC. It codes for CATSLPGYNEQFF. The V gene is TRBV15, the J gene TRBJ2-1, with TRBD2 as a possible D gene (5 bases). Germline V gene lookup returns CDR1 LNHNV and CDR2 YYDKDF (reference sequence). This CDR3 contains 13 residues. Trimming removed 5 bases from V and 4 bases from J, with 9 bases in between.

The chain's CDR3 is CASRGLQGGNEQYF. The DNA for the CDR3 is TGCGCCAGCAGAGGTTTACAGGGGGGCAACGAGCAGTACTTC. This chain links TRBV5-1 with TRBJ2-7; 8 bases line up with TRBD1. With 5 bases clipped from V and 5 bases from J, the junction kept 9 bases outside the gene matches. Germline CDR1 reads SGHRS; CDR2 reads YFSETQ. The CDR3 contains 14 residues.

J is TRBJ2-1 and V is TRBV5-1; D tentatively fits TRBD1 or TRBD2 (5 bases each). The germline V gene encodes CDR1 SGHRS and CDR2 YFSETQ. V was shortened by 0 bases and J by 8 bases, with 18 bases between the two germline ends. The CDR3 is made up of 16 amino acids. CDR3 protein: CASSLELSDTGDEQFF. The CDR3 region has the DNA TGCGCCAGCAGCTTGGAGCTATCGGACACCGGGGATGAGCAGTTCTTC.

J is TRBJ2-3 and V is TRBV5-1, with 14 bases that match TRBD2. Germline-derived CDR1 and CDR2 are SGHRS and YFSETQ. V shed 4 bases and J 10 bases; nucleotides not matched to a gene: 14. CDR3 length: 17 residues. The CDR3: CASSLGGTSGGGGAQYF. The CDR3 DNA reads as TGCGCCAGCAGCCTTGGAGGGACTAGCGGGGGTGGTGGGGCGCAGTATTTT.

The V gene is TRBV28, the J gene TRBJ2-2; 8 nucleotides align to TRBD2. Germline trimming cut 4 bases from V and 5 bases from J; bases unmatched to any gene: 9. CDR1 and CDR2 (germline): MDHEN, SYDVKM. This CDR3 has 16 residues. CDR3 coding DNA: TGTGCCAGCAGTTCCTTGGCGGGGGGTTTTACCGGGGAGCTGTTTTTT. Its translation: CASSSLAGGFTGELFF.

This chain links TRBV7-2 with TRBJ1-6; D gene uncertain. V shed 5 bases and J shed 11 bases, with 16 bases lying between them. The CDR3 covers 14 residues. Germline CDR1 reads SGHTA; CDR2 reads FQGNSA. CDR3 coding DNA: TGTGCCAGCAGCGCTCGGCAGGCGGCAGCACCCCTCCACTTT. Its protein product is CASSARQAAAPLHF.

This clone occurred once. The chain has TRBV5-1 and TRBJ2-2, with 8 bases lining up with TRBD1. Unmatched junction bases numbered 19, after V lost 7 bases and J lost 5 bases. CDR3 size: 18 residues. The germline V gene encodes CDR1 SGHRS and CDR2 YFSETQ. The CDR3, as DNA: TGCGCCAGCGGCCGCGGTGACGGACAGGGTTTGTCGACCGGGGAGCTGTTTTTT. Its protein is CASGRGDGQGLSTGELFF.

The V call is TRBV4-1, the J call TRBJ1-2; TRBD1 is a possible D gene (6 bases). This CDR3 has 16 residues. CDR1 and CDR2 from the germline V gene are MGHRA and YSYEKL. Trimming removed 7 bases from V and 7 bases from J, with 25 bases in between. The CDR3 coding sequence is TGCGCCAGCAACAAACAGGGACTCCGGGAGATCGGTGGCTACACCTTC. It yields the protein CASNKQGLREIGGYTF.

This clone came up a few times. The CDR3 protein is CASSSRDRVFNQPQHF. CDR3 DNA sequence: TGTGCCAGCAGTTCCCGGGACAGGGTGTTTAATCAGCCCCAGCATTTT. The V and J genes are TRBV28 and TRBJ1-5, with 9 bases fitting TRBD1. V dropped 4 bases and J dropped 4; count of bases not matched to a gene: 8. The germline V gene encodes CDR1 MDHEN and CDR2 SYDVKM. This CDR3 is built from 16 residues.

This clone was counted a single time. The genes are TRBV28 and TRBJ1-4, with 7 positions matching TRBD1. The CDR3 is 16 amino acids. J gave up 4 bases and V 6 bases, and 11 bases lay outside the gene matches. Germline values: CDR1 MDHEN, CDR2 SYDVKM. Here the CDR3 DNA reads TGTGCCAGCAGCCAACAGGGGAAGGGGGTTAATGAAAAACTGTTTTTT. Translated: CASSQQGKGVNEKLFF.

This CDR3 reads CASSPGQGIQGEAFF. In nucleotides, the CDR3 is TGTGCCAGTTCACCGGGACAGGGGATTCAGGGTGAAGCTTTCTTT. The genes are TRBV21-1 and TRBJ1-1; whether TRBD1, the table's D call, matches the DNA was not checked. TRBV21-1 is tagged as a pseudogene. The CDR3 spans 15 residues.

The chain recombines TRBV10-3 with TRBJ1-4, with D maybe TRBD1 (5 bases). The V end lost 0 bases, the J end lost 8 bases, and 13 bases lay between the germline ends. Germline V gives CDR1 ENHRY, CDR2 SYGVKD. This CDR3 comprises 15 residues. The CDR3 DNA is TGTGCCATCAGTGAGTCGGGCCAGGGCGGCGAAAAACTGTTTTTT. It codes for CAISESGQGGEKLFF.

This sequence joins TRBV30 and TRBJ1-6; perhaps TRBD1 as D (5 bases). Germline V lookup: CDR1 GTSNPN, CDR2 SVGIG (reference sequence). The V end lost 5 bases, the J end lost 6 bases, and 11 bases lay between the germline ends. The CDR3 consists of 13 residues. The CDR3 loop is CAWGKQGNSPLHF. CDR3 DNA sequence: TGTGCCTGGGGAAAGCAGGGTAATTCACCCCTCCACTTT.

The chain employs TRBV4-2 and TRBJ1-1; no clear D gene. Per germline, CDR1 LGHNA and CDR2 YNFKEQ. V was clipped by 1 base and J by 4 bases, with 10 bases between them. The CDR3 covers 14 residues. CDR3 nucleotides: TGTGCCAGCAGCCAAGGGGCCGGGGTCACTGAAGCTTTCTTT. Its protein is CASSQGAGVTEAFF.

The genes are TRBV4-1 and TRBJ2-7; the match to TRBD1 covers 11 bases. CDR1 and CDR2 from the germline V gene are MGHRA and YSYEKL. With 2 bases clipped from V and 5 bases from J, the junction kept 8 bases outside the gene matches. The CDR3 runs 16 residues. CDR3 DNA sequence: TGCGCCAGCAGCCAAACTCGCAGGACAGGGGGCGACGAGCAGTACTTC. Its translation: CASSQTRRTGGDEQYF.

The gene calls are TRBV10-3 and TRBJ1-2; a weak D match, TRBD1 (6 bases). The V and J ends lost 3 bases and 4 bases respectively, with 12 bases between them. Germline assignment: CDR1 ENHRY and CDR2 SYGVKD. CDR3 length equals 14 residues. The CDR3 reads CAISERTATYGYTF. CDR3 sequence (DNA): TGTGCCATCAGTGAAAGGACAGCGACCTATGGCTACACCTTC.

This chain links TRBV5-6 with TRBJ1-1, with a weak D call TRBD1 (5 bases). The length of the CDR3 is 11 residues. The germline CDR1 and CDR2 sequences are SGHDT and YYEEEE. Trimming stripped 3 bases from V and 11 bases from J, with 11 bases between. The CDR3, as DNA: TGTGCCAGCAGCTCCGGGTGGGGGGCTTTCTTT. Translation gives CASSSGWGAFF.

In DNA, the CDR3 is TGTGCCAGCACTTCAGCCTACTCCTACGAGCAGTACTTC. This sequence encodes CASTSAYSYEQYF. The chain recombines TRBV2 with TRBJ2-7; unclear D gene. The CDR3 extends over 13 amino acids. CDR1 is SNHLY and CDR2 is FYNNEI in the germline V gene. V dropped 7 bases and J dropped 0 bases, with 10 bases sitting between them.

This chain links TRBV7-6 with TRBJ2-7; 10 bases align to TRBD1. This CDR3 is built from 15 residues. Germline V gene data show CDR1 as SGHVS and CDR2 as FNYEAQ. V trimming: 1 base; J trimming: 2 bases; junction bases outside the gene matches: 2. CDR3 in DNA: TGTGCCAGCAGCTTAGAGGACAGGGGGACCTACGAGCAGTACTTC. Translation: CASSLEDRGTYEQYF.

In its sample, this clone was seen a few times. The chain has TRBV6-6 and TRBJ2-7, with D possibly matching TRBD2 (6 bases). Trimming stripped 5 bases from V and 5 bases from J, with 19 bases between. There are 15 residues in the CDR3. Germline loops: CDR1 MNHNY, CDR2 SVGAGI (reference sequence). The chain's CDR3 is CASSTRGAIGDEQYF. The CDR3 DNA follows: TGTGCCAGCAGTACCCGCGGGGCCATTGGTGACGAGCAGTACTTC.

The rearrangement links TRBV28 to TRBJ2-5, with D unresolved. Trimming took off 5 bases at V and 4 bases at J, with 17 bases between the two ends. The CDR3 loop spans 15 amino acids. CDR1 is MDHEN and CDR2 is SYDVKM in the germline V gene. The CDR3 bases are TGTGCCAGCAGTGCACCGACTGGAACGGCAGAGACCCAGTACTTC. It codes for CASSAPTGTAETQYF.